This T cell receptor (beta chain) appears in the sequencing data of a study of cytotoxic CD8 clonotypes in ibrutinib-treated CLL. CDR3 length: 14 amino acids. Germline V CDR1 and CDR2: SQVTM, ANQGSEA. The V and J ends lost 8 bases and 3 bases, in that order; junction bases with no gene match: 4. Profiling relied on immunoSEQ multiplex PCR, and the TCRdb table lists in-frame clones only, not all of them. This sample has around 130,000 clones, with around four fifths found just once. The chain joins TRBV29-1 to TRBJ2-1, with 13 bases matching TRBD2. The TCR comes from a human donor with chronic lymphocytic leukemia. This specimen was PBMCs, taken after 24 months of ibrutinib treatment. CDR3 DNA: TGCAGCTCATGGACTAGCGGGGGCTACAATGAGCAGTTCTTC. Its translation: CSSWTSGGYNEQFF.